The rows below give T cell receptor beta chains drawn from one sample of a study of T-cell memory formation after mild COVID-19. TCRdb recomputed calls from the 5' RACE reads with MiXCR, one row per CDR3 protein. The data contain under 550,000 distinct CDR3 sequences, roughly 18% of them singletons. Sequenced: PBMCs or a T cell subset sorted from them (not recorded which). All receptors derive from a man aged 18 to 29 who had mild COVID-19 (a few samples of this study predate the infection). Cell type and time point are not known. CDR3s include the opening cysteine and the closing phenylalanine or tryptophan. The D gene is left open where the match is weak. Size tells how often a clone was seen (once, few, many) or the class of an expanded clone, and some rows leave it out.

CASSHGQGPWNTGELFF	TGCGCCAGCAGCCATGGACAGGGGCCTTGGAACACCGGGGAGCTGTTTTTT	NA	TRBD1	TRBV4-1	TRBJ2-2
CASRDPGQGPPLHF	TGTGCCAGCAGGGACCCCGGACAGGGCCCACCCCTCCACTTT	NA	TRBD1	TRBV7-2	TRBJ1-6
CASSREARTDTQYF	TGCGCCAGCAGCCGAGAGGCTCGCACAGATACGCAGTATTTT	few	NA	TRBV4-3	TRBJ2-3
CASSFGSQPQHF	TGTGCCAGCAGTTTCGGTAGTCAGCCCCAGCATTTT	many	NA	TRBV7-9	TRBJ1-5
CASSLYRGFNSPLHF	TGTGCCAGCAGCCTATACAGGGGGTTCAATTCACCCCTCCACTTT	NA	TRBD1	TRBV13	TRBJ1-6
CASSFWGLQYF	TGTGCCAGCAGTTTCTGGGGATTACAGTACTTT	few	NA	TRBV28	TRBJ1-1
CASRNQATDTQYF	TGTGCCAGCCGGAATCAAGCCACAGATACGCAGTATTTT	NA	NA	TRBV6-2/TRBV6-3	TRBJ2-3
CASSPLGGEAFF	TGTGCCAGCAGCCCCCTCGGTGGTGAAGCTTTCTTT	NA	NA	TRBV6-1	TRBJ1-1
CASSIEGFYNEQFF	TGCGCCAGCAGTATAGAGGGGTTCTACAATGAGCAGTTCTTC	NA	NA	TRBV5-1	TRBJ2-1
CSARWSGEQETQYF	TGCAGTGCTAGATGGTCCGGGGAACAAGAGACCCAGTACTTC	few	NA	TRBV20-1	TRBJ2-5
CASSQRGLIQETQYF	TGTGCCAGCAGCCAAAGAGGTCTGATTCAAGAGACCCAGTACTTC	few	NA	TRBV14	TRBJ2-5
CASSLMGQQLYGYTF	TGTGCCAGCAGTTTAATGGGACAGCAACTCTATGGCTACACCTTC	NA	TRBD1	TRBV12-3/TRBV12-4	TRBJ1-2
CASSRRRGAGTDTQYF	TGTGCCAGCAGCAGACGCAGGGGCGCGGGCACAGATACGCAGTATTTT	few	NA	TRBV5-6	TRBJ2-3
CASSGGFTDTQYF	TGCGCCAGCAGCGGCGGATTCACAGATACGCAGTATTTT	NA	NA	TRBV5-1	TRBJ2-3
CASSAQGPSIGYTF	TGTGCCAGCAGCGCACAGGGGCCGAGCATAGGCTACACCTTC	few	TRBD1	TRBV7-9	TRBJ1-2